Listed below are T cell receptor beta chains from one sample, sequenced in a study of a mutant IDH1 vaccine in newly diagnosed glioma. Sequenced by immunoSEQ multiplex PCR; TCRdb stores in-frame clones only, minus some. The table has about 98,000 clones, roughly 90% seen once. The starting material was PBMCs, obtained from a glioma patient treated with radiotherapy, temozolomide or both. Receptors were obtained from a woman between 45 and 60 years old with glioma. The CDR3 runs from the conserved cysteine through the conserved F or W. A D gene is named only where the DNA matches it firmly. Clone sizes are given selectively: once, few, many, or a class where the clone is expanded.

TRBV18	NA	TRBJ2-7	TRBD2	16	CASPTPGREVKYEQYF	TGTGCCAGTCCTACACCAGGGCGGGAGGTCAAATACGAGCAGTACTTC
TRBV9	once	TRBJ1-1	NA	14	CASSVQGKDAEAFF	TGTGCCAGCAGCGTACAGGGTAAAGATGCTGAAGCTTTCTTT
TRBV20-1	NA	TRBJ1-6	NA	10	CSAGPEILHF	TGCAGTGCCGGCCCGGAGATCCTCCACTTT
TRBV5-4	NA	TRBJ2-7	TRBD2	14	CASSLLAGVGEQYF	TGTGCCAGCAGCTTGCTAGCGGGAGTGGGGGAGCAGTACTTC
TRBV19	NA	TRBJ2-5	TRBD1	16	CASSISDRAFGETQYF	TGTGCCAGTAGTATCTCTGACAGGGCGTTTGGAGAGACCCAGTACTTC
TRBV5-4	NA	TRBJ1-6	TRBD1	14	CASSLQGASSPLHF	TGTGCCAGCAGCTTGCAGGGGGCTTCTTCACCCCTCCACTTT
TRBV9	NA	TRBJ2-5	TRBD2	15	CASSVRGRAAETQYF	TGTGCCAGCAGCGTGCGCGGGAGGGCAGCAGAGACCCAGTACTTC
TRBV28	NA	TRBJ2-1	TRBD2	19	CASFDPGFRLAGAYNEQFF	TGTGCCAGCTTCGACCCGGGATTTAGACTAGCGGGAGCCTACAATGAGCAGTTCTTC
TRBV10-3	NA	TRBJ2-3	NA	14	CAAWGEDSTDTQYF	TGTGCCGCGTGGGGGGAGGATAGCACAGATACGCAGTATTTT
TRBV28	NA	TRBJ1-3	NA	15	CASSPSSQGINTIYF	TGTGCCAGCAGTCCCTCATCACAGGGTATAAACACCATATATTTT
TRBV7-9	NA	TRBJ2-1	TRBD2	16	CASSLGSDRTSAEQFF	TGTGCCAGCAGCTTAGGTTCGGACCGGACTAGCGCTGAGCAGTTCTTC
TRBV19	NA	TRBJ2-1	NA	13	CASSPRPLDEQFF	TGTGCCAGTAGTCCACGGCCTTTGGATGAGCAGTTCTTC
TRBV5-1	NA	TRBJ2-5	TRBD1	17	CASSLATGGSSGETQYF	TGCGCCAGCAGCTTGGCGACAGGGGGCTCATCGGGAGAGACCCAGTACTTC
TRBV18	NA	TRBJ2-7	NA	15	CASSRWQASSYEQYF	TGTGCCAGCTCACGGTGGCAAGCCTCATCATACGAGCAGTACTTC
TRBV7-9	NA	TRBJ1-2	NA	14	CASSPSDRLHGYTF	TGTGCCAGCAGCCCCTCAGACAGGCTCCATGGCTACACCTTC
TRBV7-9	once	TRBJ2-5	NA	15	CASSLVKDYQETQYF	TGTGCCAGCAGCTTAGTAAAGGACTACCAAGAGACCCAGTACTTC
TRBV18	NA	TRBJ2-7	TRBD2	15	CASSPGLASSYEQYF	TGTGCCAGCTCACCGGGACTAGCGAGCTCCTACGAGCAGTACTTC
TRBV7-9	once	TRBJ1-5	NA	15	CASSLGQYSNQPQHF	TGTGCCAGCAGCCTTGGACAGTATAGCAATCAGCCCCAGCATTTT
TRBV5-1	NA	TRBJ2-5	NA	14	CASSPRGARETQYF	TGCGCCAGCAGCCCCAGGGGGGCCCGGGAGACCCAGTACTTC
TRBV6-4	NA	TRBJ1-5	NA	15	CASSVNILGNQPQHF	TGTGCCAGCAGTGTAAATATCTTGGGCAATCAGCCCCAGCATTTT
TRBV10-3	NA	TRBJ2-1	NA	12	CAISPRSHEQFF	TGTGCCATCAGTCCACGGAGTCATGAGCAGTTCTTC
TRBV7-2	NA	TRBJ1-2	NA	14	CASSLSPSYYGYTF	TGTGCCAGCAGCTTAAGTCCCAGTTACTATGGCTACACCTTC
TRBV7-9	NA	TRBJ2-5	TRBD1	16	CASDTLDRAPPETQYF	TGTGCCAGCGACACCCTGGACAGGGCCCCCCCAGAGACCCAGTACTTC
TRBV7-3	many	TRBJ1-1	NA	14	CASSAQGLNTEAFF	TGTGCCAGCAGCGCGCAGGGCCTGAACACTGAAGCTTTCTTT
TRBV28	NA	TRBJ2-5	TRBD2	14	CASRSTSGQETQYF	TGTGCCAGCAGATCGACTAGCGGGCAAGAGACCCAGTACTTC
TRBV2	NA	TRBJ2-7	NA	14	CASSTGPSSYEQYF	TGTGCCAGCAGCACCGGGCCGAGCTCCTACGAGCAGTACTTC
TRBV2	NA	TRBJ2-7	NA	14	CASSETRGGYEQYF	TGTGCCAGCAGTGAAACCAGGGGAGGGTACGAGCAGTACTTC
TRBV2	NA	TRBJ2-1	NA	13	CASSDVGMYEQFF	TGTGCCAGCAGTGATGTTGGTATGTATGAGCAGTTCTTC
TRBV11-2	NA	TRBJ2-1	NA	16	CASSPWKTASYNEQFF	TGTGCCAGCAGCCCATGGAAGACAGCCTCCTACAATGAGCAGTTCTTC
TRBV9	NA	TRBJ2-2	TRBD2	16	CASSAGTSGYTGELFF	TGTGCCAGCAGCGCCGGGACTAGCGGATACACCGGGGAGCTGTTTTTT
TRBV27	once	TRBJ2-1	TRBD2	16	CASSSRLAGSYNEQFF	TGTGCCAGCAGTTCGAGACTAGCGGGATCTTACAATGAGCAGTTCTTC
TRBV18	NA	TRBJ2-1	TRBD1	16	CASSPIGTGDYNEQFF	TGTGCCAGCTCACCGATCGGGACAGGGGACTACAATGAGCAGTTCTTC
TRBV7-6	NA	TRBJ2-3	TRBD2	17	CASSRPVVAGTTDTQYF	TGTGCCAGCAGCCGCCCAGTGGTAGCGGGAACCACAGATACGCAGTATTTT
TRBV14	NA	TRBJ2-1	TRBD2	16	CASSQEWTSVYNEQFF	TGTGCCAGCAGCCAAGAATGGACTAGCGTATACAATGAGCAGTTCTTC
TRBV6-1	NA	TRBJ2-7	TRBD2	16	CASSESTSGSSYEQYF	TGTGCCAGCAGTGAATCGACTAGCGGGAGCTCCTACGAGCAGTACTTC
TRBV7-9	NA	TRBJ2-2	NA	17	CASSLQAAASNTGELFF	TGTGCCAGCAGCTTACAGGCCGCGGCATCCAACACCGGGGAGCTGTTTTTT
TRBV5-4	NA	TRBJ1-3	NA	16	CASSSGGGYTGNTIYF	TGTGCCAGCAGCTCGGGTGGAGGATACACTGGAAACACCATATATTTT
TRBV6-5	NA	TRBJ2-7	NA	15	CASSPVSPLYYEQYF	TGTGCCAGCAGCCCCGTCAGTCCACTATACTACGAGCAGTACTTC
TRBV9	NA	TRBJ1-2	NA	15	CASSFSPVEGYGYTF	TGTGCCAGCAGCTTCTCCCCAGTTGAAGGGTATGGCTACACCTTC
TRBV4-1	NA	TRBJ1-2	NA	13	CASSQGGSHGYTF	TGCGCCAGCAGCCAAGGCGGCAGCCATGGCTACACCTTC
TRBV5-1	NA	TRBJ1-1	NA	14	CASSPSRLNTEAFF	TGCGCCAGCAGCCCCTCCAGGCTGAACACTGAAGCTTTCTTT
TRBV11-2	NA	TRBJ2-1	TRBD2	16	CASSFITSGRDGEQFF	TGTGCCAGCAGCTTTATTACTAGCGGGAGGGATGGTGAGCAGTTCTTC
TRBV7-3	NA	TRBJ2-7	TRBD2	18	CASSPGGTSGRMVNEQYF	TGTGCCAGCAGCCCGGGCGGGACTAGCGGGAGAATGGTTAACGAGCAGTACTTC
TRBV5-4	NA	TRBJ1-1	NA	13	CASSLGRGTGAFF	TGTGCCAGCAGCTTGGGCCGGGGGACGGGAGCTTTCTTT
TRBV13	NA	TRBJ2-7	NA	19	CASSLENPFGPRGPYEQYF	TGTGCCAGCAGCTTAGAAAACCCTTTTGGACCTAGAGGGCCCTACGAGCAGTACTTC
TRBV5-4	NA	TRBJ2-3	NA	15	CASSLGGLTPGTQYF	TGTGCCAGCAGCTTGGGGGGGCTGACCCCGGGTACGCAGTATTTT
TRBV10-1	once	TRBJ2-7	NA	13	CASSAPASHEQYF	TGCGCCAGCAGTGCTCCGGCATCCCACGAGCAGTACTTC
TRBV5-1	NA	TRBJ1-1	NA	17	CASSLARERPMNTEAFF	TGCGCCAGCAGCTTGGCTCGGGAAAGGCCCATGAACACTGAAGCTTTCTTT
TRBV7-2	NA	TRBJ2-5	TRBD2	15	CASSWQTSLRETQYF	TGTGCCAGCAGCTGGCAGACTAGCTTGAGGGAGACCCAGTACTTC
TRBV7-4	NA	TRBJ1-3	NA	15	CASSLTVSSGNTIYF	TGTGCCAGCAGCTTGACGGTTAGCTCTGGAAACACCATATATTTT
TRBV28	NA	TRBJ1-5	TRBD1	17	CASRRGRGGYSNQPQHF	TGTGCCAGCCGCAGGGGGAGGGGTGGATATAGCAATCAGCCCCAGCATTTT